A selection of T cell receptor beta chains follows, all from one sample in a study of STAT5B mutations in CD4+ large granular lymphocyte leukemia. This table comes from immunoSEQ multiplex PCR, and its TCRdb copy is limited to in-frame clones, with some not included. The sample carries 25,000 to 40,000 clones, roughly 76% recorded once. The specimen sequenced was CD4+ T cells from blood buffy coats. These receptors all stem from a human donor in good health. Each CDR3 is given with its conserved first and last residue. The D gene is left open where the match is weak. Some rows have no size entry. The others give once, few or many, or a class for an expanded clone.

cdr3_nt	cdr3_aa	j_call	v_call	d_call	clone_size
TGTGCCAGCAGTCCTAGACAGGGTGGCACAACAAAAACTAGCAATCAGCCCCAGCATTTT	CASSPRQGGTTKTSNQPQHF	TRBJ1-5	TRBV27	TRBD1	few
TGTGCCAGCAGCGTAAGCTCAGATACGCAGTATTTT	CASSVSSDTQYF	TRBJ2-3	TRBV9	NA	NA
TGTGCCAGCAGGGGCCCGGGACTAGAAGGCACCGGGGAGCTGTTTTTT	CASRGPGLEGTGELFF	TRBJ2-2	TRBV7-9	TRBD2	once
TGTGCCAGCAAATTACAGGATTCCTACGAGCAGTACTTC	CASKLQDSYEQYF	TRBJ2-7	TRBV28	NA	NA
TGTGCCAGCAGCCCTAGATCCGACAGCGTAGGGGAGCTGTTTTTT	CASSPRSDSVGELFF	TRBJ2-2	TRBV11-1	NA	NA
TGTGCCAGCAGCTTGTCGGCTAGCGGGAGGGCCCACGAGCAGTACTTC	CASSLSASGRAHEQYF	TRBJ2-7	TRBV7-2	TRBD2	NA
TGTGCCAGCAGTCCTATAGCGGGGGCCACAGATACGCAGTATTTT	CASSPIAGATDTQYF	TRBJ2-3	TRBV27	TRBD2	NA
TGTGCCAGCAGCTTCCTAGCGGGAGGGATAACCGGGGAGCTGTTTTTT	CASSFLAGGITGELFF	TRBJ2-2	TRBV11-1	TRBD2	NA
TGTGCCAGCAGTTACTACGATGAGCAGTTCTTC	CASSYYDEQFF	TRBJ2-1	TRBV6-5	NA	NA
TGTGCCAGCAGCCTCCCCGAAAGCACAGATACGCAGTATTTT	CASSLPESTDTQYF	TRBJ2-3	TRBV14	NA	NA
TGTGCCAGCAGTGAATATTCGGGGGCCTACGAGCAGTACTTC	CASSEYSGAYEQYF	TRBJ2-7	TRBV25-1	NA	NA
TGTGCCAGCAGCAAAGCTGAATACAGGGGGCTTGGGGCCAACGTCCTGACTTTC	CASSKAEYRGLGANVLTF	TRBJ2-6	TRBV21-1	NA	NA
TGCGCCAGCAGTGAGACTCTCGGGCCTGGTGGCAATGAGCAGTTCTTC	CASSETLGPGGNEQFF	TRBJ2-1	TRBV10-2	NA	NA
TGTGCCAGTCAGGACTACTCCTACAATGAGCAGTTCTTC	CASQDYSYNEQFF	TRBJ2-1	TRBV28	NA	once
TGTGCCACCAGCAGAGTAGTGGGCGGGGGAACCTACAATGAGCAGTTCTTC	CATSRVVGGGTYNEQFF	TRBJ2-1	TRBV15	TRBD2	NA
TGTGCCAGCAGAAGGGACAGGGCTTTTCAGCCCCAGCATTTT	CASRRDRAFQPQHF	TRBJ1-5	TRBV28	TRBD1	few
TGTGCCAGCAGCGACTCCGATGGGACTATCTTT	CASSDSDGTIF	TRBJ1-1	TRBV7-9	NA	few
TGTGCCAGCAGCTTATCTCAAGGGGTCTCCTACGAGCAGTACTTC	CASSLSQGVSYEQYF	TRBJ2-7	TRBV7-2	NA	once
TGTGCCAGTAGTATAGGGCGGATGAGCTCCTACGAGCAGTACTTC	CASSIGRMSSYEQYF	TRBJ2-7	TRBV19	NA	NA
TGTGCCAGCAGTCTGACAGGGCCTGAGACTGAAGCTTTCTTT	CASSLTGPETEAFF	TRBJ1-1	TRBV27	TRBD1	NA
TGTGCCAGTAGTGTTTCAGATACGCAGTATTTT	CASSVSDTQYF	TRBJ2-3	TRBV19	NA	few
TGTGCCTGGAGTGGCTTGGTGGGAGGGGCAGATACGCAGTATTTT	CAWSGLVGGADTQYF	TRBJ2-3	TRBV30	TRBD2	NA
TGTGCCAGCTCACCCGCGGACCCGCCCAATGAGCAGTTCTTC	CASSPADPPNEQFF	TRBJ2-1	TRBV18	NA	NA
TGCGCCAGCAGCTTGGCCGGGACTCCGGGCGAAAAACTGTTTTTT	CASSLAGTPGEKLFF	TRBJ1-4	TRBV5-1	NA	NA
TGTGCCAGCAGGGGACTAGCGGAGCAAGAGACCCAGTACTTC	CASRGLAEQETQYF	TRBJ2-5	TRBV27	TRBD2	NA
TGTGCCATCAGTGAATCGGAAGCGGGAGGAAACGAGCAGTACTTC	CAISESEAGGNEQYF	TRBJ2-7	TRBV10-3	TRBD2	NA
TGTGCCAGCAGTTCCGGGACGTATGAGACCCAGTACTTC	CASSSGTYETQYF	TRBJ2-5	TRBV7-9	NA	few
TGTGCCAGCAGTTACGACGGCAGCTGGAGCTATGGCTACACCTTC	CASSYDGSWSYGYTF	TRBJ1-2	TRBV6-5	NA	once
TGTGCCAGCCGGGATAACACTGAAGCTTTCTTT	CASRDNTEAFF	TRBJ1-1	TRBV6-6	NA	NA
TGTGCCAGCAGTTACTCGAGGTGGGAGGGCCAAGAGACCCAGTACTTC	CASSYSRWEGQETQYF	TRBJ2-5	TRBV6-5	TRBD2	NA
TGTGCCAGCGGGACAGGGGGTTCAGATACGCAGTATTTT	CASGTGGSDTQYF	TRBJ2-3	TRBV19	TRBD1	once
TGCGCCAGCAGCCTCCAAGTGGGCACAGATACGCAGTATTTT	CASSLQVGTDTQYF	TRBJ2-3	TRBV5-1	NA	NA
TGTGCCAGCAGCTTAGGCCGAGTGCGGGGCAGCCAAGAAGAGACCCAGTACTTC	CASSLGRVRGSQEETQYF	TRBJ2-5	TRBV13	NA	NA
TGTGCCAGCAGCTATACGACTGGTCTCTCCGAAAAACTGTTTTTT	CASSYTTGLSEKLFF	TRBJ1-4	TRBV7-9	NA	NA